A single sample is the source of the 5 T cell receptor beta chains below, sequenced in a study of neoadjuvant nivolumab and ipilimumab in lung cancer. Sequencing was performed with immunoSEQ multiplex PCR; in TCRdb, only in-frame clones are kept and a portion is missing. The table has over 5,500 clones, approximately 76% seen once; the top ten hold roughly 4.3%. The sequencing used tumor tissue, collected after neoadjuvant nivolumab, alone or with ipilimumab, at or shortly before surgery. These receptors all stem from an adult with non-small cell lung cancer.

Here the CDR3 DNA reads TGTGCCAGCAGTGAAAAGTCAGTGGGAAGCACAGATACGCAGTATTTT. This codes for CASSEKSVGSTDTQYF. The rearrangement uses TRBV6-1 and TRBJ2-3; D remains unclear. This CDR3 region has 16 residues. The germline V gene encodes CDR1 MNHNS and CDR2 SASEGT. V lost 2 bases to trimming and J lost 0 bases, with 12 bases between them.

V is TRBV6-5 and J is TRBJ1-5; no definite D call. Germline-derived CDR1 and CDR2 are MNHEY and SVGAGI. CDR3 size: 14 residues. The V gene lost 4 bases and the J gene lost 1 base, with 8 bases spanning the gap. CDR3 sequence: CASSLSGSNQPQHF. CDR3 nucleotides: TGTGCCAGCAGTTTATCTGGGAGCAATCAGCCCCAGCATTTT.

J is TRBJ2-2 and V is TRBV10-2, with a tentative D call TRBD1 (6 bases). In germline, CDR1 is WSHSY, CDR2 SAAADI. The CDR3 covers 17 residues. Trimming took 2 bases from V and 6 from J, leaving 19 bases between them. The CDR3 nucleotides read TGCGCCAGCAGTGAGATGATGGAAACAGGGTCGGCCGGGGAGCTGTTTTTT. It specifies CASSEMMETGSAGELFF.

V is TRBV6-5 and J is TRBJ2-7; maybe TRBD1 (6 bases). The CDR3 totals 14 residues. Germline lookup yields CDR1 MNHEY and CDR2 SVGAGI. Trimming took off 0 bases at V and 6 bases at J, with 12 bases between the two ends. This CDR3 is CASSYSTTGSEQYF. As DNA, the CDR3 is TGTGCCAGCAGTTACTCGACCACAGGGAGCGAGCAGTACTTC.

This clone was counted once. Other nucleotide sequences from this sample produce the same CDR3. The J gene is TRBJ2-3, the V gene TRBV5-1, with 8 bases lining up with TRBD2. V lost 3 bases, J lost 1 base, and 7 bases stayed unmatched. The CDR3 sequence is 16 residues long. Germline V gene sequence: CDR1 SGHRS, CDR2 YFSETQ. This CDR3 reads CASSSLGTSGTDTQYF. CDR3 sequence (DNA): TGCGCCAGCAGCTCCCTTGGGACTAGTGGCACAGATACGCAGTATTTT. The full variable domain, with the rest looked up from reference TRBV5-1 and TRBJ2-3, is KAGVTQTPRYLIKTRGQQVTLSCSPISGHRSVSWYQQTPGQGLQFLFEYFSETQRNKGNFPGRFSGRQFSNSRSEMNVSTLELGDSALYLCASSSLGTSGTDTQYFGPGTRLTVL.